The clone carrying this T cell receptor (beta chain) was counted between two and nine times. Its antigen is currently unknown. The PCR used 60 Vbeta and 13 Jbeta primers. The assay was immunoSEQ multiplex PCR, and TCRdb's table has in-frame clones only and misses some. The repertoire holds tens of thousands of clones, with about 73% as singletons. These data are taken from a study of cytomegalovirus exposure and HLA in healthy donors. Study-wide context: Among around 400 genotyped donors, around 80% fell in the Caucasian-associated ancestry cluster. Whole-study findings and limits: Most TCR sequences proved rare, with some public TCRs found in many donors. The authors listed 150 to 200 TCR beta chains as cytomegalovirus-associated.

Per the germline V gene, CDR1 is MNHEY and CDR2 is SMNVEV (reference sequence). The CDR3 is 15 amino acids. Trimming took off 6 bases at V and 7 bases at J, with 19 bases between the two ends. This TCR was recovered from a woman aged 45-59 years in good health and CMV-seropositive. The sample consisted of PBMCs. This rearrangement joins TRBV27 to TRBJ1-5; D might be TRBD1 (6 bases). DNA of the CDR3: TGTGCCAGCAGCCTTATCGGGGGGGGCAGGCAGCCCCAGCATTTT. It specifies CASSLIGGGRQPQHF.